The 11 T cell receptor beta chains reported below all come from one sample, sequenced in a study of CD8 T cells in ankylosing spondylitis. MiXCR was run by TCRdb on the 5' RACE reads, yielding one entry per CDR3 protein. Of roughly 170,000 distinct CDR3 sequences listed, 9.8% are singletons. Sequencing was carried out using blood, either unsorted or a sorted T cell fraction (not recorded which). Receptors originate from a female donor with ankylosing spondylitis or in good health (not recorded which).

This chain links TRBV27 with TRBJ2-2; D perhaps matches TRBD2 (5 bases). The CDR3 is made up of 15 amino acids. V lost 2 bases, J lost 7 bases, and 14 bases lay in between. Germline CDR1 is MNHEY and CDR2 is SMNVEV (reference sequence). CDR3 in amino acids: CASSLMTPRGGELFF. The CDR3 DNA sequence: TGTGCCAGCAGTTTAATGACTCCCCGGGGCGGGGAGCTGTTTTTT.

This clonotype was observed a handful of times. The rearrangement joins TRBV20-1 to TRBJ2-2; D possibly uses TRBD1 or TRBD2 (5 bases each). V shed 0 bases and J shed 5 bases, with 10 bases lying between them. This CDR3 region has 14 residues. Germline V CDR1 and CDR2: DFQATT, SNEGSKA (reference sequence). CDR3 bases: TGCAGTGCTAGAGATACGGGGCGAACCGGGGAGCTGTTTTTT. Translated, it gives CSARDTGRTGELFF.

Only a few counts were recorded for this clonotype. This rearrangement joins TRBV9 to TRBJ2-2, with D possibly matching TRBD1 (7 bases). The CDR3 runs to 16 residues. From germline, CDR1 is SGDLS and CDR2 YYNGEE. Trimming took 4 bases from V and 7 from J, leaving 20 bases between them. The CDR3 here is CASSSWDSSGDGELFF. The CDR3, as DNA: TGTGCCAGCAGCAGCTGGGACAGTTCGGGGGACGGGGAGCTGTTTTTT.

This clonotype was seen at least ten times. The rearrangement joins TRBV10-3 to TRBJ1-2, with 7 bases that match TRBD1. Unmatched junction bases numbered 10, after V lost 6 bases and J lost 3 bases. The germline gives CDR1 ENHRY, CDR2 SYGVKD. The CDR3 covers 15 residues. CDR3 sequence (DNA): TGTGCCATCAGCGTACTCCAGGGGGAGGACTATGGCTACACCTTC. Amino acid sequence: CAISVLQGEDYGYTF.

The rearrangement uses TRBV4-3 and TRBJ2-2; possible D gene TRBD1, 6 bases. The CDR3 consists of 18 residues. Germline lookup yields CDR1 LGHNA and CDR2 YSLEER. The V gene lost 1 base and the J gene lost 5 bases, with 20 bases spanning the gap. CDR3 nucleotide sequence: TGCGCCAGCAGCCAAGTTCGGTGGGCCAGGGGTTCGACCGGGGAGCTGTTTTTT. Translating gives CASSQVRWARGSTGELFF.

This clonotype appeared a few times. V usage is TRBV6-1 and J usage is TRBJ2-7; 9 nucleotides align to TRBD1. There are 15 residues in the CDR3. Germline CDR1 reads MNHNS; CDR2 reads SASEGT. V shed 3 bases and J 3 bases; nucleotides not matched to a gene: 6. The CDR3 loop is CASSEGTGTVYEQYF. The CDR3 region has the DNA TGTGCCAGCAGTGAGGGGACAGGGACCGTCTACGAGCAGTACTTC.

The chain uses TRBV25-1 and TRBJ2-1; 9 positions agree with TRBD2. Looked up from germline, CDR1 is MGHDK and CDR2 is SYGVNS. J was trimmed by 6 bases and V by 0 bases; bases with no gene match: 9. The CDR3 is 17 amino acids. The CDR3 DNA reads as TGTGCCAGCAGTGAATATATGGTAGCGGGAGCCCTCAATGAGCAGTTCTTC. Amino acids: CASSEYMVAGALNEQFF.

This clonotype has more than one count but fewer than ten. The V and J genes are TRBV5-1 and TRBJ2-4; no clear D gene. The CDR3 runs to 18 residues. V lost 0 bases, J lost 6 bases, and 22 bases lay in between. Germline CDR1 and CDR2: SGHRS and YFSETQ. Here the CDR3 DNA reads TGCGCCAGCAGCTTGGGAGTTCCGGCTTCCCTTTTATCAAACATTCAGTACTTC. Its protein product is CASSLGVPASLLSNIQYF.

The chain combines TRBV10-3 with TRBJ2-7, with no clear D. The CDR3 is made up of 13 amino acids. The germline gives CDR1 ENHRY, CDR2 SYGVKD. Trimming removed 7 bases at V and 6 bases at J, with 16 bases between. CDR3: CAINERPVLEQYF. DNA for the CDR3: TGTGCCATCAACGAGAGACCCGTTCTCGAGCAGTACTTC.

This clonotype was observed a handful of times. The DNA for the CDR3 is TGTGCCAGCTCACCGGGACGGGAGTCGAGGAATGAGCAGTTCTTC. This translates into CASSPGRESRNEQFF. The genes are TRBV18 and TRBJ2-1; a weak D match, TRBD2 (6 bases). The CDR3 loop spans 15 amino acids. Trimming removed 3 bases from V and 7 bases from J, with 16 bases in between. The germline V gene has CDR1 KGHSH and CDR2 LQKENI.

J is TRBJ2-2 and V is TRBV12-3 or TRBV12-4; no definite D call. This CDR3 comprises 16 residues. The ends were cut back, 3 bases at V and 0 bases at J, with 11 bases in the middle. In DNA, the CDR3 is TGTGCCAGCAGTTTCTTTTTGGCTTCGAACACCGGGGAGCTGTTTTTT. It codes for CASSFFLASNTGELFF.